The 24 T cell receptor beta chains listed next were all sequenced from one sample in a study of untreated major depressive disorder (dated 2018 in TCRdb). Library prep was done by the immunoSEQ multiplex PCR assay. The table was pulled from immuneACCESS by TCRdb, which kept in-frame rearrangements only. Such tables lose some clones; where checked, under half of the loss comes from unresolved V genes, and the rest has no known cause. The sample data list over 20,000 clones, and approximately 95% of these were observed just once. Together, the top ten hold around 0.3% of the sample. Specimen: CD4+ T cells from PBMCs. The receptor set was obtained from a man aged 30-40 years in good health.

The CDR3 reads CASSQDGSSYGYTF. CDR3 nucleotide sequence: TGTGCCAGCAGCCAAGATGGCAGTTCGTATGGCTACACCTTC. The chain carries TRBV4-2 and TRBJ1-2; D is unresolved. The germline V gene has CDR1 LGHNA and CDR2 YNFKEQ. CDR3 length: 14 amino acids. Trimming stripped 0 bases from V and 5 bases from J, with 10 bases between.

The gene calls are TRBV5-4 and TRBJ2-1; 12 bases line up with TRBD2. Germline CDR1 SGHNT, CDR2 YYREEE (reference sequence). J lost 6 bases, V lost 3 bases, and 7 bases had no gene match. This CDR3 is 16 amino acids long. The CDR3 is CASSSLLAGGVNEQFF. The CDR3 DNA follows: TGTGCCAGCAGCTCCCTGCTAGCGGGAGGGGTCAATGAGCAGTTCTTC.

The rearrangement links TRBV27 to TRBJ2-5, with a weak D call TRBD1 (5 bases). The germline V gene encodes CDR1 MNHEY and CDR2 SMNVEV (reference sequence). The V end was cut by 6 bases, the J end by 3 bases, with 11 bases between. This CDR3 spans 13 amino acids. The CDR3 DNA reads TGTGCCAGCAGACTTAGGGGAAAAGAGACCCAGTACTTC. Amino acid sequence: CASRLRGKETQYF.

The rearrangement uses TRBV6-6 and TRBJ2-7; TRBD2 aligns across 13 bases. Germline assignment: CDR1 MNHNY and CDR2 SVGAGI (reference sequence). The length of the CDR3 is 15 residues. V lost 4 bases and J lost 4; bases outside the gene matches: 4. This CDR3 is CASSSGLAGSYEQYF. The CDR3, as DNA: TGTGCCAGCAGTTCGGGACTAGCGGGATCTTACGAGCAGTACTTC.

The chain carries TRBV30 and TRBJ1-2, with D unresolved. This CDR3 is 12 amino acids long. Germline V CDR1 and CDR2: GTSNPN, SVGIG (reference sequence). V dropped 2 bases and J dropped 3 bases, with 7 bases sitting between them. The CDR3 protein is CAWSSGYYGYTF. For the CDR3, the DNA is TGTGCCTGGAGTAGCGGGTACTATGGCTACACCTTC. Full variable domain (remainder filled in from reference TRBV30 and TRBJ1-2): SQTIHQWPATLVQPVGSPLSLECTVEGTSNPNLYWYRQAAGRGLQLLFYSVGIGQISSEVPQNLSASRPQDRQFILSSKKLLLSDSGFYLCAWSSGYYGYTFGSGTRLTVV.

This chain connects TRBV19 to TRBJ1-1; TRBD1 is a possible D gene (5 bases). This CDR3 contains 13 residues. The V end lost 7 bases, the J end lost 1 base, and 10 bases lay between the germline ends. Germline V gene lookup returns CDR1 LNHDA and CDR2 SQIVND (reference sequence). The CDR3 nucleotides are TGTGCCAGTAACCCCAGGGAGAACACTGAAGCTTTCTTT. It translates to CASNPRENTEAFF.

This clone has only a few counts. The chain uses TRBV6-5 and TRBJ1-2; D may be TRBD1 (5 bases). CDR3 length equals 12 residues. V was cut by 0 bases and J by 6 bases, with 5 bases left in between. CDR1 and CDR2 from the germline V gene are MNHEY and SVGAGI. CDR3 nucleotide sequence: TGTGCCAGCAGTTACTCGGGGGATGGCTACACCTTC. Amino acid sequence: CASSYSGDGYTF.

The V call is TRBV7-2, the J call TRBJ1-2, with D unresolved. Germline CDR1 SGHTA, CDR2 FQGNSA. V lost 4 bases and J 7 bases, leaving 19 bases between the germline ends. There are 15 residues in the CDR3. CDR3 amino acids: CASSSRMGGPLGYTF. CDR3 DNA sequence: TGTGCCAGCAGCTCGAGGATGGGAGGCCCCCTTGGCTACACCTTC. The full variable domain, rest sourced from reference TRBV7-2 and TRBJ1-2, is GAGVSQSPSNKVTEKGKDVELRCDPISGHTALYWYRQSLGQGLEFLIYFQGNSAPDKSGLPSDRFSAERTGGSVSTLTIQRTQQEDSAVYLCASSSRMGGPLGYTFGSGTRLTVV.

This chain joins TRBV27 and TRBJ1-1; TRBD1 matches 7 bases. The germline V gene has CDR1 MNHEY and CDR2 SMNVEV (reference sequence). V lost 7 bases and J lost 1; bases outside the gene matches: 3. The CDR3 is 13 residues long. Written as DNA, the CDR3 is TGTGCCAGCATACACAGGGGGAACACTGAAGCTTTCTTT. It yields the protein CASIHRGNTEAFF.

This clone was seen a handful of times. The V and J genes are TRBV10-2 and TRBJ1-1, with D unresolved. Germline assignment: CDR1 WSHSY and CDR2 SAAADI. The CDR3 is 11 amino acids. Trimming removed 9 bases from V and 7 bases from J, with 12 bases in between. The CDR3 DNA reads as TGCGCCAGTAGGCAGTTGGGTGAAGCTTTCTTT. This translates into CASRQLGEAFF.

The CDR3 region has the DNA TGTGCCAGCAGCCAACTAGCGTCCAGCAATCAGCCCCAGCATTTT. Its translation: CASSQLASSNQPQHF. The chain combines TRBV27 with TRBJ1-5; no firm D call. Trimming stripped 6 bases from V and 1 base from J, with 13 bases between. The CDR3 is 15 amino acids. The V gene's germline CDR1 is MNHEY and CDR2 SMNVEV (reference sequence).

This chain links TRBV5-1 with TRBJ2-2, with 8 bases aligning to TRBD2. This CDR3 is 16 amino acids long. V shed 1 base, J shed 7 bases, and the junction held 9 bases outside the gene matches. The germline V gene encodes CDR1 SGHRS and CDR2 YFSETQ. This CDR3 is CASSLRTGGPVGELFF. In DNA form, the CDR3 reads TGCGCCAGCAGCTTGAGGACGGGAGGGCCCGTCGGGGAGCTGTTTTTT.

The chain carries TRBV5-8 and TRBJ2-7; unclear D gene. The CDR3 has 14 residues. Germline CDR1 is SGHTS and CDR2 is YDEGEE. V gave up 0 bases and J gave up 0 bases, with 7 bases separating them. The CDR3 nucleotides read TGTGCCAGCAGCTTGGATGGCTCCTCCTACGAGCAGTACTTC. It encodes CASSLDGSSYEQYF.

CDR3 amino acids: CASTNRGQETQYF. The CDR3 DNA sequence: TGTGCCAGCACAAACAGGGGTCAAGAGACCCAGTACTTC. The chain uses TRBV18 and TRBJ2-5, with 7 bases matching TRBD1. CDR3 length: 13 amino acids. Germline assignment: CDR1 KGHSH and CDR2 LQKENI. Losses at the gene ends were 8 bases for V and 2 bases for J; bases not matched to a gene: 5.

The V gene is TRBV2, the J gene TRBJ1-3; TRBD1 is a possible D gene (5 bases). The CDR3 runs 13 residues. Trimming took 5 bases from V and 3 from J, leaving 8 bases between them. Germline loops: CDR1 SNHLY, CDR2 FYNNEI. The CDR3 loop is CASSQGFGNTIYF. DNA of the CDR3: TGTGCCAGCAGTCAGGGTTTTGGAAACACCATATATTTT.

This clone was seen just once. The rearrangement uses TRBV4-1 and TRBJ2-3; 16 bases are a match to TRBD2. V shed 6 bases, J shed 6 bases, and the junction held 18 bases outside the gene matches. Germline-derived CDR1 and CDR2 are MGHRA and YSYEKL. This CDR3 has 20 residues. The CDR3 nucleotides read TGCGCCAGCAGTCAATCAAGAACCCCCGGGACTAGCGGGAGGGCCGATACGCAGTATTTT. It encodes CASSQSRTPGTSGRADTQYF.

This clone was observed once. This chain joins TRBV9 and TRBJ2-7; 7 bases map to TRBD1. CDR3 length: 14 amino acids. Germline CDR1 SGDLS, CDR2 YYNGEE. The trim removed 4 bases at V and 0 bases at J, leaving 4 bases unmatched. The CDR3 reads CASSMGQISYEQYF. The CDR3 nucleotides read TGTGCCAGCAGCATGGGACAGATCTCCTACGAGCAGTACTTC. Looking up the rest from reference TRBV9 and TRBJ2-7 gives the full variable domain: DSGVTQTPKHLITATGQRVTLRCSPRSGDLSVYWYQQSLDQGLQFLIQYYNGEERAKGNILERFSAQQFPDLHSELNLSSLELGDSALYFCASSMGQISYEQYFGPGTRLTVT.

This clone was recorded a few times. This sequence joins TRBV6-6 and TRBJ2-7; 13 bases match TRBD2. In germline, CDR1 is MNHNY, CDR2 SVGAGI (reference sequence). V shed 8 bases and J 5 bases; nucleotides not matched to a gene: 9. This CDR3 contains 15 residues. The CDR3 spells CASGDRLAGGNEQYF. CDR3 sequence (DNA): TGTGCCAGCGGGGATAGACTAGCGGGAGGCAACGAGCAGTACTTC.

The chain links TRBV6-5 to TRBJ1-4, with D maybe TRBD1 (6 bases). Germline loops: CDR1 MNHEY, CDR2 SVGAGI. V dropped 8 bases and J dropped 8 bases, with 18 bases sitting between them. This CDR3 spans 14 amino acids. The CDR3 sequence: CASRRDIQQEKLFF. CDR3 coding DNA: TGTGCCAGCCGACGGGACATTCAACAAGAAAAACTGTTTTTT.

The chain recombines TRBV2 with TRBJ2-3; D not certain. CDR1 is SNHLY and CDR2 is FYNNEI in the germline V gene. The V end was cut by 7 bases, the J end by 5 bases, with 13 bases between. CDR3 size: 13 residues. Here the CDR3 DNA reads TGTGCCAGCACCGGTCTAGGAGAAGATACGCAGTATTTT. It is translated as CASTGLGEDTQYF.

This clone was detected once. The chain couples TRBV9 to TRBJ2-7; D possibly uses TRBD1 or TRBD2 (5 bases each). With 0 bases removed from V and 5 bases from J, the gap between germline ends came to 12 bases. Germline V gene lookup returns CDR1 SGDLS and CDR2 YYNGEE. There are 14 residues in the CDR3. CDR3 region: CASSVGQGPHEQYF. Here the CDR3 DNA reads TGTGCCAGCAGCGTAGGGCAGGGACCCCACGAGCAGTACTTC.

The J gene is TRBJ1-2, the V gene TRBV30; 11 nucleotides match TRBD1. There are 15 residues in the CDR3. With 0 bases clipped from V and 4 bases from J, the junction kept 4 bases outside the gene matches. Germline V gene data show CDR1 as GTSNPN and CDR2 as SVGIG (reference sequence). The CDR3, as DNA: TGTGCCTGGAGTGTCGGGACAGGGGGTGCCTATGGCTACACCTTC. Encoded protein: CAWSVGTGGAYGYTF.

The chain carries TRBV6-6 and TRBJ2-3; a weak D match, TRBD2 (6 bases). V was clipped by 0 bases and J by 6 bases, with 13 bases between them. CDR1 and CDR2 from the germline V gene are MNHNY and SVGAGI (reference sequence). The CDR3 runs to 15 residues. The CDR3 DNA reads as TGTGCCAGCAGTTACTCGACGGGGAGGAAGGATACGCAGTATTTT. Its protein product is CASSYSTGRKDTQYF.

The rearrangement links TRBV19 to TRBJ1-2, with D perhaps matching TRBD1 (5 bases). There are 12 residues in the CDR3. The germline V gene has CDR1 LNHDA and CDR2 SQIVND (reference sequence). V was shortened by 10 bases and J by 8 bases, with 17 bases between the two germline ends. The CDR3 coding sequence is TGTGCCACTGTAGAGGGGATAGGCGGCTACACCTTC. Its translation: CATVEGIGGYTF.